This record covers a single T cell receptor beta chain. Its target is not known. The data were taken from a study of beta chain features in type 1 diabetes. Regarding the study as a whole: Naive, central memory and Treg TCRB repertoires appeared more alike in patients than in healthy donors. In all four CD4+ subsets, TCRB CDR3 length was significantly, moderately reduced in type 1 diabetes. Possible PCR preference for shorter templates applied equally to patients and controls. No resolution was reached here on whether HLA type influences TCRB rearrangement.

The ends were cut back, 2 bases at V and 0 bases at J, with 5 bases in the middle. This CDR3 is built from 14 residues. In germline, CDR1 is ENHRY, CDR2 SYGVKD. Investigators reverse transcribed all isolated RNA, so they sequenced expressed TCRB transcripts. Sequencing was performed with immunoSEQ multiplex PCR; in TCRdb, only in-frame clones are kept and a portion is missing. The sample lists 600,000 or so clones; roughly 13% were seen once. This receptor was taken from a man aged 18 to 29 with type 1 diabetes. Sequencing was done on a sample of naive CD4+ T cells from blood. The chain couples TRBV10-3 to TRBJ1-5, with a possible D match to TRBD1 (5 bases). The CDR3 spells CAISEQGSNQPQHF. In DNA form, the CDR3 reads TGTGCCATCAGTGAGCAGGGTAGCAATCAGCCCCAGCATTTT.